The T cell receptor (beta chain) under discussion was sequenced for a study of blood T cell repertoires in COVID-19 (TCRdb year 2020). At the level of the whole study: The collaborator samples originated in the United States, Italy and Spain and spanned the acute and convalescent phases of COVID-19. The sample metadata nearly always contained a de-identified subject ID, COVID-19 status, age in years and sex. The prospective study material was composed of cDNA or gDNA derived from T cells, B-cell-depleted T cells, or PBMCs. The samples were drawn from the first 160 participants of the ongoing ImmuneRACE study and from some 1,300 subjects provided by 6 global collaborators. The repertoires were released in a freely available public database meant as a resource for research on the immune response to SARS-CoV-2. Where HLA class I and class II types were available, the types were taken from metadata supplied by the sample provider, not from assay-based typing. The dataset comprised deeply sampled blood TCRbeta repertoires from subjects exposed to, actively infected with, or recovered from COVID-19.

TCRbeta CDR3 regions were amplified from genomic DNA by means of the immunoSEQ Assay, a bias-controlled multiplex PCR. As for how the authors treated the data: The number of nucleated cells in each sample was estimated by amplification of reference gene primers within the assay. Sequence reads were collapsed and filtered to measure the absolute abundance of every unique TCRbeta CDR3 rearrangement. For each sample, productive Simpson clonality was calculated as the square root of Simpson's diversity index over productive rearrangements. Drawn from immuneACCESS, this table holds only the in-frame rearrangements with V and J called that TCRdb kept. Clones are partly lost; checked studies trace under half to an unresolved V gene and leave the rest unexplained. The DNA was the basis for D and trimming; V, J and clone size are from that table. The table for this sample lists roughly 240,000 clones; 65% to 90% of them were counted only once. The ten largest clones take up about 8.2% of the sample.

Measured from the cysteine to the phenylalanine, the CDR3 is 13 residues long. The CDR3 DNA has 39 bases and is translated from base 1. CDR1 and CDR2 are read off the germline V gene as SGHAT and FQNNGV. Participants in the prospective study were enrolled through a virtual design, were aged about 18 to 100 years, and lived in 20 to 30 United States geographic areas. To assign participants to cohorts, the prospective study relied on clinical history that participants themselves reported in a screening survey and a study questionnaire. In the prospective study, mobile phlebotomists collected whole blood, serum and a nasopharyngeal or oropharyngeal swab from each participant. Participants in the prospective study had the option to provide additional blood draws and questionnaires over an approximately 2-month period. Blood samples from the prospective study were shipped frozen or at room temperature prior to DNA extraction.

Results the study describes overall, beyond this receptor: The quantity of clinical and demographic metadata differed by source and by participant and was supplied without curation.

About this clone: It has no known antigen specificity. One end of the junction does not line up with germline, which may come from a read error.

The rearrangement combines TRBV11-2 with TRBJ1-4; 8 nucleotides in the junction match TRBD1. The clonotype comes from a woman aged 45-59 years with acute COVID-19. Sequenced material: PBMCs or T cells enriched from blood (not recorded which). The CDR3 sequence is CASSYISTGQVIF. The DNA sequence reads TGTGCCAGCAGCTACATTAGTACGGGACAGGTGATTTTT.